The 10 T cell receptor beta chains below were found in one sample sequenced in a study of T cell repertoires in cytomegalovirus infection. TCRdb re-called the reads with MiXCR, one entry per CDR3 protein. The repertoire includes approximately 250,000 distinct CDR3 sequences, approximately 7% of them detected once, and about 6% sits in the top ten. Sequenced sample: PBMCs. Receptor source: a human donor in good health (CMV status not recorded). Some clones in this sample may be carry-over from other donors' samples.

This clonotype was counted at least ten times. The chain couples TRBV7-2 to TRBJ1-3; D not resolved. V was pared by 6 bases and J by 0 bases, with 9 bases between. Germline V gene sequence: CDR1 SGHTA, CDR2 FQGNSA. This CDR3 region has 14 residues. The CDR3 DNA reads as TGTGCCAGCAGGACCGCTTACTCTGGAAACACCATATATTTT. Residues: CASRTAYSGNTIYF.

There are many counts of this clonotype. The chain employs TRBV7-3 and TRBJ1-1; a possible D gene is TRBD1 (6 bases). V shed 5 bases and J shed 5 bases, with 15 bases lying between them. Germline V gives CDR1 SGHTA, CDR2 FQGTGA. The CDR3 is made up of 14 amino acids. CDR3 region: CASSVQGEGTEAFF. CDR3 DNA: TGTGCCAGCAGCGTACAGGGTGAGGGGACTGAAGCTTTCTTT.

This clonotype showed up many times. The rearrangement uses TRBV20-1 and TRBJ2-5, with D tentatively TRBD1 (5 bases). Germline-derived CDR1 and CDR2 are DFQATT and SNEGSKA (reference sequence). The CDR3 is 13 amino acids. V was shortened by 3 bases and J by 2 bases, with 10 bases between the two germline ends. CDR3 in amino acids: CSARLRVQETQYF. DNA of the CDR3: TGCAGTGCTAGGCTCAGGGTACAAGAGACCCAGTACTTC.

Many counts were recorded for this clonotype. The chain has TRBV29-1 and TRBJ1-4, with a tentative D call TRBD1 (5 bases). The germline V gene encodes CDR1 SQVTM and CDR2 ANQGSEA. This CDR3 has 12 residues. V was trimmed by 3 bases and J by 8 bases, leaving 10 bases between them. CDR3 nucleotide sequence: TGCAGCGTTGATTCGGGGGAAGAAAAACTGTTTTTT. Its translation: CSVDSGEEKLFF.

The sample holds many counts of this clonotype. This chain uses TRBV6-1 with TRBJ2-5, with 7 bases identical to TRBD1. The V segment lost 11 bases and the J segment 6 bases; nucleotides outside the gene matches: 6. Germline CDR1 MNHNS, CDR2 SASEGT. CDR3 length equals 11 residues. CDR3 nucleotide sequence: TGTGCCTCATCGACAGGGCAGACCCAGTACTTC. It specifies CASSTGQTQYF.

This clonotype occurred many times. The V gene is TRBV5-1, the J gene TRBJ2-3, with a weak D call TRBD2 (6 bases). From germline, CDR1 is SGHRS and CDR2 YFSETQ. The V gene lost 0 bases and the J gene lost 7 bases, with 9 bases spanning the gap. The CDR3 length is 13 residues. The CDR3 spells CASSLGGANTQYF. The CDR3 bases are TGCGCCAGCAGCTTGGGCGGGGCGAATACGCAGTATTTT. Full variable domain (missing parts from reference TRBV5-1 and TRBJ2-3): KAGVTQTPRYLIKTRGQQVTLSCSPISGHRSVSWYQQTPGQGLQFLFEYFSETQRNKGNFPGRFSGRQFSNSRSEMNVSTLELGDSALYLCASSLGGANTQYFGPGTRLTVL.

This clonotype has a count of ten or more. The chain couples TRBV29-1 to TRBJ2-3, with 10 bases lining up with TRBD1. Germline V gene lookup returns CDR1 SQVTM and CDR2 ANQGSEA. J was trimmed by 5 bases and V by 7 bases; bases with no gene match: 3. This CDR3 has 12 residues. The CDR3 region has the DNA TGCAGCGCTGGGACAGGGGAAGATACGCAGTATTTT. Protein product: CSAGTGEDTQYF.

This clonotype appeared many times. The chain links TRBV5-1 to TRBJ1-4; D may be TRBD1 (5 bases). The germline gives CDR1 SGHRS, CDR2 YFSETQ. The CDR3 is made up of 15 amino acids. The germline V and J ends were trimmed by 0 bases and 6 bases, with 12 bases remaining between them. CDR3 nucleotide sequence: TGCGCCAGCAGCTTGGTTGGGAGGGGTGATGAAAAACTGTTTTTT. It encodes CASSLVGRGDEKLFF.

This clonotype was counted many times. The rearrangement joins TRBV19 to TRBJ2-3; TRBD2 matches at 9 bases. The germline V gene has CDR1 LNHDA and CDR2 SQIVND (reference sequence). This CDR3 contains 15 residues. Trimming removed 7 bases from V and 0 bases from J; junction bases left unmatched: 5. The CDR3 DNA sequence: TGTGCCAGTAAATTCCTAGCGGGAAGCACAGATACGCAGTATTTT. Its translation is CASKFLAGSTDTQYF.

This clonotype was seen once. The V gene is TRBV28, the J gene TRBJ1-6; TRBD1 is a possible D gene (6 bases). Germline V gives CDR1 MDHEN, CDR2 SYDVKM. The CDR3 has 17 amino acids. Trimming removed 7 bases at V and 4 bases at J, with 20 bases between. CDR3 nucleotide sequence: TGTGCCAGCATACGGGCAGGGGAAGGGGGATATAATTCACCCCTCCACTTT. Translation: CASIRAGEGGYNSPLHF. The variable domain in full, completed from reference TRBV28 and TRBJ1-6, reads DVKVTQSSRYLVKRTGEKVFLECVQDMDHENMFWYRQDPGLGLRLIYFSYDVKMKEKGDIPEGYSVSREKKERFSLILESASTNQTSMYLCASIRAGEGGYNSPLHFGNGTRLTVT.